Sequencing of this T cell receptor beta chain was carried out in a study of blood T cell repertoires in COVID-19. Study at large: The cDNA or gDNA used as material had been derived from T cells, B-cell-depleted T cells, or PBMCs.

Original data processing: Using reference gene primer amplification, nucleated cell counts were estimated. The protocol was immunoSEQ multiplex PCR, while the TCRdb copy is restricted to in-frame clones and leaves out a portion. For V, J and clone size, that table is used; D and trimming come from the DNA. The table lists more than 400,000 clones, roughly 88% of them singletons, with approximately 3.4% in the top ten. The CDR3 totals 14 residues. V lost 7 bases to trimming and J lost 2 bases, with 14 bases between them. Germline CDR1 is SNHLY and CDR2 is FYNNEI. The TCR comes from a human donor in a cohort sampled during active COVID-19. Sequencing was performed on peripheral blood. The chain joins TRBV2 to TRBJ2-5; tentative D call: TRBD2 (5 bases). The CDR3 loop is CASTRGLGQETQYF. CDR3 bases: TGTGCCAGCACCCGCGGGTTGGGGCAAGAGACCCAGTACTTC.